This TCR beta chain was found in a study of blood T cell repertoires in COVID-19. Background on the study: Samples taken during acute and convalescent COVID-19 were collected in the United States, Italy and Spain. PBMCs, B-cell-depleted T cells, or T cells provided the cDNA or gDNA that made up the material.

Original processing notes: Quantification of nucleated cells was approximated via reference gene primer amplification. Using immunoSEQ multiplex PCR, the repertoire was profiled, and TCRdb retains in-frame clones only, with some absent. V and J calls and clone size are given by that table; D and trimming were obtained from the DNA. The table shows 200,000 to 250,000 clones, with 75% to 85% occurring only once. J lost 4 bases, V lost 4 bases, and 2 bases had no gene match. The CDR3 is 14 residues long. Germline lookup yields CDR1 LGHDT and CDR2 YNNKEL (reference sequence). The TCR was taken from a human donor in a cohort sampled during active COVID-19. The rearrangement joins TRBV3-1 (or the pseudogene TRBV3-2) to TRBJ1-4; 8 bases align to TRBD1. Sequenced: peripheral blood. The CDR3 DNA reads as TGTGCCAGCAGCCGCGACAGGGGTAATGAAAAACTGTTTTTT. Translation gives CASSRDRGNEKLFF.